This is a list of T cell receptor beta chains from one sample in a study of cytomegalovirus exposure and HLA in healthy donors. TCRdb keeps only in-frame clones here, not all; method: immunoSEQ multiplex PCR. Among over 120,000 clones listed, approximately 80% were seen once. Sample: PBMCs. The source of these receptors is a male donor in good health and CMV-seronegative. Both conserved end residues are part of each CDR3. D genes are given only for firm matches. Only part of the rows carry a size: once, few, many, or a class if the clone is expanded.

TRBJ2-1	.	.	TRBV30	TGTGCCTGGAGTGTATTGGGCGCACGCACGAATTTCTTC	CAWSVLGARTNFF
TRBJ2-5	TRBD1	.	TRBV7-9	TGTTCCAGCAGCGAGCGAGGGACAGGGGGGGAGACCCAGTACTTC	CSSSERGTGGETQYF
TRBJ2-6	.	.	TRBV30	TGTGCCTGGAGTGACAGACCCCCTGGGGCCAACGTCCTGACTTTC	CAWSDRPPGANVLTF
TRBJ1-1	.	.	TRBV25-1	TGTGCCAGCGAGACAGACATAGGCACTGAAGCTTTCTTT	CASETDIGTEAFF
TRBJ1-1	.	once	TRBV6-5	TGTGCCAGCAGTCCTGACAGCTCGAACACTGAAGCTTTCTTT	CASSPDSSNTEAFF
TRBJ2-3	.	.	TRBV5-1	TGCGCCAGCAGACCGGAACCGGGACTTGGAAGGGGCACAGATACGCAGTATTTT	CASRPEPGLGRGTDTQYF
TRBJ2-2	.	.	TRBV7-3	TGTGCCAGCAGCTTAACCGGCGGGACCATGAACACCGGGGAGCTGTTTTTT	CASSLTGGTMNTGELFF
TRBJ2-1	.	.	TRBV18	TGTGCCAGCTCCCAACCAGGGGTGAGGGGTGAGCAGTTCTTC	CASSQPGVRGEQFF
TRBJ2-7	TRBD2	.	TRBV5-5	TGTGCCAGCAGCTCCTCTAGTACGACGGCCGGCTCGGGGGGGCAGTACTTC	CASSSSSTTAGSGGQYF
TRBJ1-1	.	.	TRBV5-4	TGTGCCAGCAGCTTATTAATGAACACTGAAGCTTTCTTT	CASSLLMNTEAFF
TRBJ2-7	.	.	TRBV4-2	TGTGCCAGCAGCCAAGATCAGGGGAGCGGGACCCCGTTTTACTACGAGCAGTACTTC	CASSQDQGSGTPFYYEQYF
TRBJ1-5	TRBD1	.	TRBV7-8	TGTGCCAGCAGCCCGGACAGGGACCAGCCCCAGCATTTT	CASSPDRDQPQHF
TRBJ1-1	.	.	TRBV29-1	TGCAGCGTTGAAGGTCATCGAGCTGAAGCTTTCTTT	CSVEGHRAEAFF
TRBJ2-1	TRBD1	.	TRBV19	TGTGCCAGTAGTATTATTGGGACAGGAGTTTACAATGAGCAGTTCTTC	CASSIIGTGVYNEQFF
TRBJ1-1	.	few	TRBV11-3	TGTGCCAGCAGCCTTGGACAGAGTGAAGCTTTCTTT	CASSLGQSEAFF
TRBJ2-7	TRBD2	once	TRBV5-6	TGTGCCAGCAGCGGTGGCGGGACTAGTTTCTACGAGCAGTACTTC	CASSGGGTSFYEQYF
TRBJ2-5	TRBD2	.	TRBV5-4	TGTGCCAGCAGAACTTCTAGCGGCAAAGGGACCCAGTACTTC	CASRTSSGKGTQYF
TRBJ1-5	.	.	TRBV5-5	TGTGCCAGCAGCTTGTCGGGGGGAGGGCAGCCCCAGCATTTT	CASSLSGGGQPQHF
TRBJ2-5	TRBD1	.	TRBV2	TGTGCCAGCAGTCTGGACAGGGGAATGGAGACCCAGTACTTC	CASSLDRGMETQYF
TRBJ2-7	TRBD2	.	TRBV11-2	TGTGCCAGCAGCTTAGAGGCTGGCGGGGGACCCCTCGAGCAGTACTTC	CASSLEAGGGPLEQYF
TRBJ1-1	TRBD1	.	TRBV6-5	TGTGCCAGCAACGGACAGGAAGGAGAAGGAGCTTTCTTT	CASNGQEGEGAFF
TRBJ2-7	TRBD2	.	TRBV6-1	TGTGCCAGCAATTTCGGGACTAGTCGTGGCGAGCAGTACTTC	CASNFGTSRGEQYF
TRBJ1-1	TRBD1	.	TRBV5-1	TGCGCCAGCAGCCCAGGGGGACAGTTTCTTCTAGCTTTCTTT	CASSPGGQFLLAFF
TRBJ1-1	TRBD1	.	TRBV7-3	TGTGCCAGCAGCTCGGACAGGAAAACTGAAGCTTTCTTT	CASSSDRKTEAFF
TRBJ2-7	.	.	TRBV7-2	TGTGCCAGCAGCTTTCTCCGGGACAAGTCCTACGAGCAGTACTTC	CASSFLRDKSYEQYF
TRBJ2-2	.	.	TRBV9	TGTGCCAGCAGCCTAGGACAATCCAACACCGGGGAGCTGTTTTTT	CASSLGQSNTGELFF
TRBJ1-6	.	.	TRBV2	TGTGCCAGCAGTGCACGAGATTCACCCCTCCACTTT	CASSARDSPLHF
TRBJ2-7	.	.	TRBV29-1	TGCAGCGTTGCTAGAAACGACGAGCAGTACTTC	CSVARNDEQYF
TRBJ2-7	TRBD1	.	TRBV2	TGTGCCAGCACCGGAAGTCGGGACAGGGGCCCCTACGAGCAGTACTTC	CASTGSRDRGPYEQYF
TRBJ1-4	TRBD1	.	TRBV5-1	TGCGCCAGCAGCTTACAGGGGGCAAATGAAAAACTGTTTTTT	CASSLQGANEKLFF
TRBJ2-1	.	.	TRBV30	TGTGCCTGGCGCCGGGGGGCGATCCATGAGCAGTTCTTC	CAWRRGAIHEQFF
TRBJ1-3	.	.	TRBV6-5	TGTGCCAGCAGTTACCAGTTCGCCTCTGGAAACACCATATATTTT	CASSYQFASGNTIYF
TRBJ2-3	TRBD1	few	TRBV5-1	TGCGCCAGCAGCGGCCGCGCGGGGACAGGGGGCCGAGATACGCAGTATTTT	CASSGRAGTGGRDTQYF
TRBJ2-3	TRBD2	.	TRBV2	TGTGCCAGCAGTGTGACTAGCGGAAGCACAGATACGCAGTATTTT	CASSVTSGSTDTQYF